Each of the 20 T cell receptor beta chains below was sequenced from the same sample in a study of CD8+CD57+ T cells in acquired aplastic anemia. Using genomic DNA as the template, TCR beta VDJ and CDR3 profiling was carried out. TCRdb reprocessed the reads with MiXCR, giving one entry per CDR3 protein. The profile shows roughly 170,000 distinct CDR3 sequences, about 64% of them singletons. The sequenced material came from sorted CD4+, CD8+, or CD8+CD57+ T cells (not recorded which) from PBMCs. These receptor sequences come from a human donor in good health.

The table lists this clonotype with a count of one. The CDR3 region has the DNA TGTGCCAGCAGCCCAGGACAGGGGAGGCACGAGCAGTACTTC. Translating it yields CASSPGQGRHEQYF. This sequence joins TRBV7-6 and TRBJ2-7; 9 positions agree with TRBD1. Germline-derived CDR1 and CDR2 are SGHVS and FNYEAQ. V lost 5 bases to trimming and J lost 5 bases; unmatched junction nucleotides: 7. This CDR3 has 14 residues. Together with reference TRBV7-6 and TRBJ2-7, the CDR3 gives the full variable domain: GAGVSQSPRYKVTKRGQDVALRCDPISGHVSLYWYRQALGQGPEFLTYFNYEAQQDKSGLPNDRFSAERPEGSISTLTIQRTEQRDSAMYRCASSPGQGRHEQYFGPGTRLTVT.

The chain uses TRBV15 and TRBJ1-1; D is undetermined. V lost 2 bases and J 1 base, leaving 11 bases between the germline ends. This CDR3 is built from 15 residues. Germline V CDR1 and CDR2: LNHNV, YYDKDF (reference sequence). The CDR3 bases are TGTGCCACCAGCAGACCAATGGGAGGGAACACTGAAGCTTTCTTT. Translation: CATSRPMGGNTEAFF. Filled out from reference TRBV15 and TRBJ1-1, the complete variable domain reads DAMVIQNPRYQVTQFGKPVTLSCSQTLNHNVMYWYQQKSSQAPKLLFHYYDKDFNNEADTPDNFQSRRPNTSFCFLDIRSPGLGDTAMYLCATSRPMGGNTEAFFGQGTRLTVV.

The V and J genes are TRBV20-1 and TRBJ1-2, with 7 bases identical to TRBD1. Germline assignment: CDR1 DFQATT and CDR2 SNEGSKA (reference sequence). J gave up 8 bases and V 3 bases, and 6 bases lay outside the gene matches. The CDR3 contains 12 residues. The CDR3 DNA reads as TGCAGTGCTAGTCCCTACAGGGGAGGCTACACCTTC. Its translation is CSASPYRGGYTF.

With respect to this clonotype: Mismatch with germline at one junction end may stem from a read error. J is TRBJ2-5 and V is TRBV7-7, with D perhaps matching TRBD2 (5 bases). The CDR3 totals 13 residues. CDR1 and CDR2 (germline): SSHAT, FNYEAQ (reference sequence). The DNA for the CDR3 is TGTGCTAGCAGTACCGGGAACGAAGAGACCCAGTACTTC. Its protein is CASSTGNEETQYF.

This chain links TRBV7-3 with TRBJ1-4; D gene unclear. Germline V gene sequence: CDR1 SGHTA, CDR2 FQGTGA. Deletions cut 5 bases from V and 7 bases from J, with 14 bases between. The CDR3 spans 14 residues. CDR3 nucleotide sequence: TGTGCCAGCAGCGCATCTAAGGGCGGTGAAAAACTGTTTTTT. Translated, it gives CASSASKGGEKLFF.

The V call is TRBV7-9, the J call TRBJ2-7; the D gene is possibly TRBD1 (5 bases). The CDR3 extends over 13 amino acids. Trimming left V 4 bases short and J 5 bases short, with 12 bases between. Germline V gives CDR1 SEHNR, CDR2 FQNEAQ (reference sequence). The CDR3 coding sequence is TGTGCCAGCAGCTCCACCGGACAACACGAGCAGTACTTC. This encodes CASSSTGQHEQYF.

The chain recombines TRBV7-9 with TRBJ2-2; TRBD1 might be the D (6 bases). With 5 bases removed from V and 4 bases from J, the gap between germline ends came to 14 bases. This CDR3 region has 15 residues. CDR1 SEHNR and CDR2 FQNEAQ come from the germline V gene (reference sequence). CDR3: CASSPLGAATGELFF. CDR3 sequence (DNA): TGTGCCAGCAGCCCTCTGGGGGCAGCCACCGGGGAGCTGTTTTTT.

The V call is TRBV15, the J call TRBJ2-5; D remains unclear. The V end lost 0 bases, the J end lost 9 bases, and 14 bases lay between the germline ends. The germline V gene encodes CDR1 LNHNV and CDR2 YYDKDF (reference sequence). This CDR3 has 14 amino acids. CDR3 protein: CATSRDVGWKAQYF. CDR3 in DNA: TGTGCCACCAGCAGAGATGTGGGGTGGAAGGCCCAGTACTTC.

This clonotype was seen just once. The rearrangement joins TRBV5-1 to TRBJ2-7; D is unresolved. Germline V lookup: CDR1 SGHRS, CDR2 YFSETQ. The CDR3 is 14 amino acids. The V gene lost 0 bases and the J gene lost 0 bases, with 7 bases spanning the gap. The CDR3 sequence: CASSLGRSSYEQYF. CDR3 coding DNA: TGCGCCAGCAGCTTGGGGAGAAGCTCCTACGAGCAGTACTTC.

Turning to this clonotype: Given the absence of the conserved phenylalanine or tryptophan at the CDR3 end, a read error is likely. The chain is built from TRBV24-1 and TRBJ2-5; 7 positions match TRBD1. The CDR3 covers 13 residues. Germline trimming cut 8 bases from V and 3 bases from J; bases unmatched to any gene: 5. Germline V gene lookup returns CDR1 KGHDR and CDR2 SFDVKD. For the CDR3, the DNA is TGTGCCACCAATCCCGGGACAGAAGAGACCCAGTACCTC. Protein sequence: CATNPGTEETQYL.

The sample holds many counts of this clonotype. The chain links TRBV7-8 to TRBJ2-7; 10 bases match TRBD2. V lost 4 bases and J lost 5; bases outside the gene matches: 8. Germline CDR1 SGHVS, CDR2 FQNEAQ. The length of the CDR3 is 15 residues. The CDR3 nucleotides are TGTGCCAGCAGCTCACAAACTAGCGGGGAGAACGAGCAGTACTTC. Translating gives CASSSQTSGENEQYF.

As regards this clonotype: This likely comes from a read error, as the CDR3 has no conserved phenylalanine or tryptophan at its end. It is unclear where the CDR3 begins or ends on the DNA, so no DNA is shown, and the CDR3 is as TCRdb lists it. The V call is TRBV9, the J call TRBJ2-7; the table assigns TRBD1, which was not confirmed against the DNA. The CDR3 adds up to 10 amino acids, both ends counted. In germline, CDR1 is SGDLS, CDR2 YYNGEE. CDR3 region: CASSAGDKYY.

This clonotype occurred many times. The genes are TRBV7-9 and TRBJ2-1; D might be TRBD2 (6 bases). The germline V gene encodes CDR1 SEHNR and CDR2 FQNEAQ (reference sequence). V lost 1 base and J 7 bases, leaving 11 bases between the germline ends. The CDR3 length is 14 residues. Here the CDR3 DNA reads TGTGCCAGCAGCTTAGGGCTTAGCGGAAATGAGCAGTTCTTC. It specifies CASSLGLSGNEQFF.

This clonotype was counted many times. The CDR3 protein is CASSTSRRYTEAFF. CDR3 in DNA: TGTGCCAGTAGTACTTCAAGAAGGTACACTGAAGCTTTCTTT. The rearrangement uses TRBV19 and TRBJ1-1, with no clear D. Trimming left V 4 bases short and J 3 bases short, with 12 bases between. CDR1 is LNHDA, CDR2 SQIVND, per germline (reference sequence). The CDR3 contains 14 residues. The full variable domain, rest sourced from reference TRBV19 and TRBJ1-1, is DGGITQSPKYLFRKEGQNVTLSCEQNLNHDAMYWYRQDPGQGLRLIYYSQIVNDFQKGDIAEGYSVSREKKESFPLTVTSAQKNPTAFYLCASSTSRRYTEAFFGQGTRLTVV.

With respect to this clonotype: One end of the junction is discordant with germline, which a read error may explain. The chain is built from TRBV12-3 or TRBV12-4 and TRBJ2-5; D gene uncertain. CDR3 length equals 14 residues. In nucleotides, the CDR3 is TGTGCCAGCAGCTTAGCCGGCAGCCAAGAGACCCAGTACTTC. This encodes CASSLAGSQETQYF.

The V gene is TRBV7-3, the J gene TRBJ1-1; no firm D call. V was cut by 3 bases and J by 8 bases, with 10 bases left in between. Looked up from germline, CDR1 is SGHTA and CDR2 is FQGTGA. The CDR3 totals 12 residues. CDR3 nucleotides: TGTGCCAGCAGCTTGAACCCCAACGAAGCTTTCTTT. The encoded protein is CASSLNPNEAFF.

The V and J genes are TRBV29-1 and TRBJ1-1; possibly TRBD1 for D (5 bases). This CDR3 comprises 14 residues. V was shortened by 3 bases and J by 0 bases, with 11 bases between the two germline ends. Germline CDR1 and CDR2: SQVTM and ANQGSEA. In nucleotides, the CDR3 is TGCAGCGTTGAGGGACGGAGGATGAACACTGAAGCTTTCTTT. This translates into CSVEGRRMNTEAFF.

V usage is TRBV7-6 and J usage is TRBJ2-2; D remains ambiguous. Trimming stripped 3 bases from V and 6 bases from J, with 5 bases between. Germline lookup yields CDR1 SGHVS and CDR2 FNYEAQ. The CDR3 is 12 residues long. The CDR3: CASSLWSGELFF. The CDR3 DNA reads TGTGCCAGCAGCTTGTGGTCCGGGGAGCTGTTTTTT.

The chain carries TRBV29-1 and TRBJ2-3; D is undetermined. This CDR3 spans 12 amino acids. In germline, CDR1 is SQVTM, CDR2 ANQGSEA. The CDR3, as DNA: TGCATCCGTCGGGTGGGCACAGATACGCAGTATTTT. It translates to CIRRVGTDTQYF.

This clonotype was observed a single time. The genes are TRBV19 and TRBJ1-2; 8 bases line up with TRBD1. The germline CDR1 and CDR2 sequences are LNHDA and SQIVND (reference sequence). Losses at the gene ends were 8 bases for V and 2 bases for J; bases not matched to a gene: 1. This CDR3 has 12 residues. Here the CDR3 reads CASRDRNYGYTF. The DNA of the CDR3 is TGTGCCAGTCGGGACAGGAACTATGGCTACACCTTC.